The clone carrying this TCR beta chain appeared once. The data are from a study of blood T cell repertoires in COVID-19. Study context: Whether acute or convalescent, the COVID-19 samples came from the United States, Italy and Spain. PBMCs, B-cell-depleted T cells, or T cells provided the cDNA or gDNA that made up the material.

CDR3 length: 15 amino acids. CDR1 and CDR2 from the germline V gene are LGHNA and YSLEER. Trimming removed 1 base from V and 7 bases from J; junction bases left unmatched: 4. Original methodology: Counts of nucleated cells, estimated from reference gene primer amplification, were obtained. Clones were read by immunoSEQ multiplex PCR, and TCRdb kept only the in-frame ones, dropping some. D and trimming were read from the DNA, whereas the V and J calls and clone size are those reported in that table. The sample consists of approximately 170,000 clones, about 80% of them appearing once. The chain couples TRBV4-3 to TRBJ1-6, with TRBD1 matching over 7 bases. The specimen sequenced was peripheral blood. The TCR was taken from a woman aged 80 or over with acute or convalescent COVID-19. The CDR3 spells CASSQVGTENSPLHF. In DNA, the CDR3 is TGCGCCAGCAGCCAAGTTGGGACAGAGAATTCACCCCTCCACTTT.